Below are 18 T cell receptor beta chains sequenced from a single sample in a study of siplizumab effects on memory and regulatory T cells. TCRdb's copy holds only in-frame clones and misses some; the assay was immunoSEQ multiplex PCR. The data hold 99,000 or so clones, with roughly 93% observed a single time. Material: Tregs sorted from blood. The receptors shown here come from a human donor in good health.

This clone was found once. The gene calls are TRBV11-2 and TRBJ2-3; D remains unclear. The CDR3 contains 14 residues. Trimming took off 1 base at V and 8 bases at J, with 13 bases between the two ends. CDR1 is SGHAT, CDR2 FQNNGV, per germline. This CDR3 reads CASSLGTGRGTQYF. CDR3 sequence (DNA): TGTGCCAGCAGCTTAGGAACGGGCCGAGGTACGCAGTATTTT.

The chain has TRBV19 and TRBJ2-5; 7 bases align to TRBD1. The length of the CDR3 is 13 residues. The V and J ends lost 11 bases and 1 base, in that order; junction bases with no gene match: 7. CDR1 is LNHDA, CDR2 SQIVND, per germline (reference sequence). This CDR3 reads CAGLRDSQETQYF. Here the CDR3 DNA reads TGTGCCGGCCTCCGGGACAGCCAAGAGACCCAGTACTTC.

The chain links TRBV4-2 to TRBJ1-4; perhaps TRBD1 as D (5 bases). CDR1 and CDR2 from the germline V gene are LGHNA and YNFKEQ. V was trimmed by 5 bases and J by 1 base, leaving 20 bases between them. The CDR3 runs 18 residues. The CDR3 region is CASSVMGTLRGTNEKLFF. The DNA for the CDR3 is TGTGCCAGCAGCGTGATGGGGACCCTCCGAGGAACTAATGAAAAACTGTTTTTT.

This chain connects TRBV18 to TRBJ2-5; 11 bases are shared with TRBD2. TRBJ2-7 matches the DNA end more closely, so the J call is doubtful. Germline V gene data show CDR1 as KGHSH and CDR2 as LQKENI. The CDR3 spans 15 residues. The CDR3 bases are TGTGCCAGCTCAGGGCCTAGCGGGAGGAAAAACGAGCAGTACTTC. Its translation: CASSGPSGRKNEQYF.

The rearrangement links TRBV15 to TRBJ2-4; D is undetermined. Between the trimmed V and J ends, which lost 1 base and 8 bases, there was a span of 12 bases. The CDR3 runs 14 residues. Germline values: CDR1 LNHNV, CDR2 YYDKDF (reference sequence). CDR3 coding DNA: TGTGCCACCAGCAGAGGGGCAGGCGGTGACATTCAGTACTTC. Protein: CATSRGAGGDIQYF.

This chain links TRBV30 with TRBJ2-1; D may correspond to TRBD1 or TRBD2 (5 bases each). The germline V gene has CDR1 GTSNPN and CDR2 SVGIG (reference sequence). The CDR3 runs 13 residues. Trimming took 4 bases from V and 9 from J, leaving 16 bases between them. The CDR3 sequence: CAWIRWGIGEQFF. The DNA of the CDR3 is TGTGCCTGGATAAGATGGGGGATCGGTGAGCAGTTCTTC.

The chain has TRBV10-3 and TRBJ2-3; TRBD1 might be the D (6 bases). V shed 8 bases and J shed 4 bases, with 16 bases lying between them. The CDR3 loop spans 14 amino acids. Germline values: CDR1 ENHRY, CDR2 SYGVKD. CDR3 in DNA: TGTGCCATCGGGGGAGAACAGGGACCAGATACGCAGTATTTT. It yields the protein CAIGGEQGPDTQYF.

J is TRBJ1-3 and V is TRBV27, with D tentatively TRBD1 (6 bases). V was pared by 6 bases and J by 5 bases, with 11 bases between. The V gene's germline CDR1 is MNHEY and CDR2 SMNVEV (reference sequence). The CDR3 covers 13 residues. The CDR3 reads CASSIDRRNTIYF. Here the CDR3 DNA reads TGTGCCAGCAGCATAGACAGGCGAAACACCATATATTTT.

V is TRBV6-1 and J is TRBJ1-2, with TRBD1 matching 9 bases. Trimming cost V 4 bases and J 5 bases; bases outside gene matches: 8. Germline lookup yields CDR1 MNHNS and CDR2 SASEGT. CDR3 size: 15 residues. CDR3 nucleotide sequence: TGTGCCAGCAGTGGTAGGGACAGGGCCCGGTATGGCTACACCTTC. Translation gives CASSGRDRARYGYTF.

V usage is TRBV5-1 and J usage is TRBJ2-4; D is tentatively TRBD1 or TRBD2 (6 bases each). Germline V CDR1 and CDR2: SGHRS, YFSETQ. V was clipped by 0 bases and J by 3 bases, with 7 bases between them. The CDR3 loop spans 14 amino acids. CDR3 nucleotides: TGCGCCAGCAGCTTGGAGGGGGGCAAAAACATTCAGTACTTC. This gives the protein CASSLEGGKNIQYF.

J is TRBJ1-2 and V is TRBV7-9, with D perhaps TRBD1 (6 bases). Germline CDR1 SEHNR, CDR2 FQNEAQ (reference sequence). V was shortened by 1 base and J by 0 bases, with 9 bases between the two germline ends. The CDR3 totals 15 residues. This CDR3 is CASSLGGQANYGYTF. Written as DNA, the CDR3 is TGTGCCAGCAGCTTAGGGGGACAAGCTAACTATGGCTACACCTTC. The variable domain in full, with the rest retrieved from reference TRBV7-9 and TRBJ1-2, is DTGVSQNPRHKITKRGQNVTFRCDPISEHNRLYWYRQTLGQGPEFLTYFQNEAQLEKSRLLSDRFSAERPKGSFSTLEIQRTEQGDSAMYLCASSLGGQANYGYTFGSGTRLTVV.

The chain links TRBV6-1 to TRBJ1-5; the D gene is possibly TRBD1 (5 bases). Germline CDR1 MNHNS, CDR2 SASEGT. The CDR3 sequence is 13 residues long. The V gene lost 7 bases and the J gene lost 3 bases, with 10 bases spanning the gap. CDR3 DNA: TGTGCCAGCATTAGACAGAACAATCAGCCCCAGCATTTT. Amino acids: CASIRQNNQPQHF.

J is TRBJ1-2 and V is TRBV5-1, with TRBD1 matching 8 bases. V dropped 1 base and J dropped 6; count of bases not matched to a gene: 8. Germline CDR1 and CDR2: SGHRS and YFSETQ. The CDR3 is 15 residues long. The DNA of the CDR3 is TGCGCCAGCAGCTTGACAGGGGGTTTGGCGGATGGCTACACCTTC. Protein sequence: CASSLTGGLADGYTF.

This chain joins TRBV4-2 and TRBJ2-7, with 7 positions matching TRBD1. The CDR3 loop spans 15 amino acids. The junction had 3 bases not matched to a gene; V was cut back by 1 base and J by 0 bases. Germline CDR1 LGHNA, CDR2 YNFKEQ. CDR3: CASSQVTGDSYEQYF. The CDR3 DNA follows: TGTGCCAGCAGCCAAGTTACAGGGGACTCCTACGAGCAGTACTTC.

Comments on this clone: Mismatch with germline at one junction end may stem from a read error. CDR3 DNA: TGTGCCAGCAGGGAAGGGATTGGACAGGGCCCAGATACGCAGTATTTT. Its translation is CASREGIGQGPDTQYF. The rearrangement joins TRBV2 to TRBJ2-3; 8 bases are shared with TRBD1. Per the germline V gene, CDR1 is SNHLY and CDR2 is FYNNEI. The CDR3 sequence is 16 residues long.

The chain combines TRBV4-3 with TRBJ1-1; D gene uncertain. The CDR3 runs to 16 residues. CDR1 LGHNA and CDR2 YSLEER come from the germline V gene. V was trimmed by 0 bases and J by 0 bases, leaving 11 bases between them. CDR3 bases: TGCGCCAGCAGCCAAGATTCCGGGTATGTGAACACTGAAGCTTTCTTT. Protein product: CASSQDSGYVNTEAFF.

This clone was recorded only once. V gene TRBV6-1 combines with J gene TRBJ2-5; 11 nucleotides line up with TRBD2. CDR3 length: 16 residues. The J segment lost 5 bases and the V segment lost 2 bases, leaving 7 bases of the junction unmatched. Germline assignment: CDR1 MNHNS and CDR2 SASEGT. The CDR3 nucleotides are TGTGCCAGCAGTGAACAACTAGCGGGGGCCCGGGAGACCCAGTACTTC. Translating it yields CASSEQLAGARETQYF.

The CDR3 region is CASSLTTGANVLTF. As DNA, the CDR3 is TGTGCCAGCAGTTTAACTACTGGGGCCAACGTCCTGACTTTC. J is TRBJ2-6 and V is TRBV27, with unresolved D. Germline loops: CDR1 MNHEY, CDR2 SMNVEV (reference sequence). This CDR3 has 14 residues. The germline V and J ends were trimmed by 2 bases and 2 bases, with 4 bases remaining between them.